The 3 T cell receptor beta chains in this list originate from one sample, sequenced in a study of cytomegalovirus exposure and HLA in healthy donors. The study ran its PCR with 60 Vbeta and 13 Jbeta primers. Using immunoSEQ multiplex PCR, the repertoire was profiled, and TCRdb retains in-frame clones only, with some absent. The data hold 140,000 to 150,000 clones, with about 76% observed a single time. Sequencing used PBMCs. The receptor source for this set is a male donor in good health and CMV-seronegative.

The gene calls are TRBV13 and TRBJ2-1; TRBD1 matches at 9 bases. V was pared by 5 bases and J by 7 bases, with 6 bases of the junction left unmatched. The CDR3 extends over 14 amino acids. The V gene's germline CDR1 is PRHDT and CDR2 FYEKMQ (reference sequence). The CDR3 DNA reads TGTGCCAGCAGCCCGACAGGGGGGTTAAATGAGCAGTTCTTC. Translated, it gives CASSPTGGLNEQFF.

The chain combines TRBV4-2 with TRBJ1-6; 7 positions match TRBD1. Germline lookup yields CDR1 LGHNA and CDR2 YNFKEQ. Trimming took 4 bases from V and 4 from J; bases not matched to a gene: 13. The CDR3 sequence is 18 residues long. DNA for the CDR3: TGTGCCAGCAGCCCAACCTCCGCCACAGGGGCTTATAATTCACCCCTCCACTTT. This translates into CASSPTSATGAYNSPLHF.

The chain has TRBV19 and TRBJ2-3; TRBD1 aligns across 7 bases. Germline V gene data show CDR1 as LNHDA and CDR2 as SQIVND (reference sequence). The CDR3 consists of 14 residues. J was trimmed by 2 bases and V by 5 bases; bases with no gene match: 4. CDR3 in DNA: TGTGCCAGTAGTCGGGACAGTTACACAGATACGCAGTATTTT. Residues: CASSRDSYTDTQYF.